This TCR beta chain was documented in a study of long-term antiretroviral therapy in people with HIV. General observations from the study: Unavailable data included ART adherence, viral resistance and therapy changes (switches in treatment). In HIV, the repertoires covered a tighter span of CDR3 lengths than in controls. Pre-ART-expanded clones dominated the repertoire at all time points.

Amounts of 1-10 million cryopreserved PBMC were held in the samples before DNA extraction. Run at survey level, the immunoSEQ assay was version v3.0. The table came from immunoSEQ multiplex PCR; TCRdb's copy has only in-frame clones and leaves some out. The sample includes 20,000 to 30,000 clones, 86% of them seen just once. On this clone: Its antigen is currently unknown.

This TCR came from a man in his fifties with HIV. This specimen consisted of unsorted PBMCs, obtained 1.2 years after starting antiretroviral therapy.

DNA for the CDR3: TGTGCCAGCGGAAGAGGGGATCTGTTCTCCTACGAGCAGTACTTC. Its protein product is CASGRGDLFSYEQYF. The rearrangement uses TRBV21-1 and TRBJ2-7. TRBV21-1 counts as a pseudogene. There are 15 residues in the CDR3.